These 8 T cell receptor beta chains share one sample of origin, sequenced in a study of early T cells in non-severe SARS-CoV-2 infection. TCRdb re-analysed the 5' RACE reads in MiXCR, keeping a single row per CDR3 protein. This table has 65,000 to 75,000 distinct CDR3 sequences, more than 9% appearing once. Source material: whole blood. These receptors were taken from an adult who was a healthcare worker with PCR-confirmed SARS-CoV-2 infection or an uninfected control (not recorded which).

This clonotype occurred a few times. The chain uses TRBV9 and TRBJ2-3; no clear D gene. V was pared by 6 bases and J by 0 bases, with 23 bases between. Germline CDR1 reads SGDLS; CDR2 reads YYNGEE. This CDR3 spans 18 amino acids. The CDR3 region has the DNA TGTGCCAGCACCCCTTGGGGAAACCTAGGGCCGAGCACAGATACGCAGTATTTT. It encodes CASTPWGNLGPSTDTQYF.

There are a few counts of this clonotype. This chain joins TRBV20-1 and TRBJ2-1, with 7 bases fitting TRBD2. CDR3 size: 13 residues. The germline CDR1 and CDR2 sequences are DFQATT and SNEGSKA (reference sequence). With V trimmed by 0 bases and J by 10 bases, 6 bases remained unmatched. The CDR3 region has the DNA TGCAGTGCTAGAGATTGGGGGGGTCTCGAGCAGTTCTTC. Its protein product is CSARDWGGLEQFF.

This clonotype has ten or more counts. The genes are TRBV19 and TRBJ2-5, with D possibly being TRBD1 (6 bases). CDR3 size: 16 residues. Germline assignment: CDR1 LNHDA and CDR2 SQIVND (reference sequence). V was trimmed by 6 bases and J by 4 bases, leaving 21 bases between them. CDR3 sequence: CASRIGIGGIGETQYF. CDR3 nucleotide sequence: TGTGCCAGTAGAATTGGTATAGGGGGAATCGGAGAGACCCAGTACTTC.

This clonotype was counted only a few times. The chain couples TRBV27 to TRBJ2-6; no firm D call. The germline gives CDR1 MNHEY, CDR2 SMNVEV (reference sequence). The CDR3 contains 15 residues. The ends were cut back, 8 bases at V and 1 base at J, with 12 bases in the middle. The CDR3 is CASRPILSGANVLTF. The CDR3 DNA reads TGTGCCAGCCGCCCTATTCTTTCTGGGGCCAACGTCCTGACTTTC.

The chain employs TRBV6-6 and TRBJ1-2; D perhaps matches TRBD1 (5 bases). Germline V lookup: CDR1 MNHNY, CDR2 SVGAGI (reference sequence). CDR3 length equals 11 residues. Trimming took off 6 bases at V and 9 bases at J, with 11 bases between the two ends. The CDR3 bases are TGTGCCAGCAGATCAGGGTATAGCTACACCTTC. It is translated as CASRSGYSYTF.

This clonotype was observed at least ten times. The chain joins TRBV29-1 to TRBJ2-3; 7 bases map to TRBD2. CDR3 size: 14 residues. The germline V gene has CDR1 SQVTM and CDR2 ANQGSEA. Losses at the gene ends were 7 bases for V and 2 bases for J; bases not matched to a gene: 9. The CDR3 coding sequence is TGCAGCGCAGCTTCGGGACTACTCACAGATACGCAGTATTTT. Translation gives CSAASGLLTDTQYF.

The CDR3 nucleotides are TGTGCCAGCAGCTTCCCCGGGAGAAGGACTGAAGCTTTCTTT. This sequence encodes CASSFPGRRTEAFF. This chain links TRBV7-9 with TRBJ1-1; D uncertain. Germline CDR1 reads SEHNR; CDR2 reads FQNEAQ (reference sequence). The V end was cut by 3 bases, the J end by 5 bases, with 13 bases between. The CDR3 contains 14 residues.

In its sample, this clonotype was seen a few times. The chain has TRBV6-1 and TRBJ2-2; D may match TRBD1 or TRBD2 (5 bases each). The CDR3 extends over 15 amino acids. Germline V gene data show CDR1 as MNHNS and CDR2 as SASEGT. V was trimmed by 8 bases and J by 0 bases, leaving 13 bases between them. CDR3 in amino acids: CASLTPGPNTGELFF. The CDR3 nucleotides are TGTGCCAGCCTTACTCCGGGACCGAACACCGGGGAGCTGTTTTTT.